This note documents a single T cell receptor (beta chain) sequence. This entry comes from a study of blood T cell repertoires in COVID-19. Study details: Nucleic acid was either cDNA or gDNA, and it came from T cells, B-cell-depleted T cells, or PBMCs.

Methods used by the authors: It was from reference gene primer amplification that nucleated cell counts were estimated. The assay was immunoSEQ multiplex PCR, and TCRdb's table has in-frame clones only and misses some. The V and J calls and clone size come from that table; D and trimming were worked out from the DNA. The sample lists just over 25,000 clones, about nine tenths occurring once. Per germline, CDR1 SGDLS and CDR2 YYNGEE. The V end lost 4 bases, the J end lost 3 bases, and 14 bases lay between the germline ends. This CDR3 region has 15 residues. The rearrangement links TRBV9 to TRBJ2-1; D might be TRBD2 (6 bases). The sequence came from a human donor in a cohort sampled during active COVID-19. Sequenced material: peripheral blood. DNA for the CDR3: TGTGCCAGCAGCCCCCGTGGGGGGTACTACAATGAGCAGTTCTTC. Translated: CASSPRGGYYNEQFF.